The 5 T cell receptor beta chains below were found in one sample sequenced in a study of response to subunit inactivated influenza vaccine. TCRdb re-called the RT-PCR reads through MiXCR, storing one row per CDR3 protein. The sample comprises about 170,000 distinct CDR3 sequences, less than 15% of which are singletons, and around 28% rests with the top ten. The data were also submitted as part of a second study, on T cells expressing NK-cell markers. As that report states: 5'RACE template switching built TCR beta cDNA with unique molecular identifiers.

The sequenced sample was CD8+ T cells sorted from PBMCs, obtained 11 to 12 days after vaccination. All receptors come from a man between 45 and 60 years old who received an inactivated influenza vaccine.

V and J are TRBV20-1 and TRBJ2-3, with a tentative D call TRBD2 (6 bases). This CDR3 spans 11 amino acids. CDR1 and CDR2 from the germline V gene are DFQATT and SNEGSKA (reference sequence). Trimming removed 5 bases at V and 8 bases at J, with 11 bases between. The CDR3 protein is CSAGSGVTQYF. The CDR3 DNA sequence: TGCAGTGCTGGCTCGGGAGTTACGCAGTATTTT.

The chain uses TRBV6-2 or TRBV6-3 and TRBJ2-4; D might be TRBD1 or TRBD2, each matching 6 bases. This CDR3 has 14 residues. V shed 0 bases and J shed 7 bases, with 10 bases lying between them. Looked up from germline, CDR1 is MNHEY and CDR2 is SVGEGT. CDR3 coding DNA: TGTGCCAGCAGTTACTCTACAGGGACTAACATTCAGTACTTC. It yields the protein CASSYSTGTNIQYF.

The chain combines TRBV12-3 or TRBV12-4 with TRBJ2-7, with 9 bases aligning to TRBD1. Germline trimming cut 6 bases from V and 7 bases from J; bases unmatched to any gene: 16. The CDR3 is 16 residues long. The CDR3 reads CASSLTESDRGGEQYF. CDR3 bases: TGTGCCAGCAGCTTAACCGAATCGGACAGGGGTGGTGAGCAGTACTTC.

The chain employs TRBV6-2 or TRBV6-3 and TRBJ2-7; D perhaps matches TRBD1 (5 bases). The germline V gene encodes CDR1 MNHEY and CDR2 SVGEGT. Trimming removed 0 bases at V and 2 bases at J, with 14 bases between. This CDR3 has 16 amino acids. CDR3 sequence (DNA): TGTGCCAGCAGTTACTCTCCATGGGGCGGCCCCTACGAGCAGTACTTC. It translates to CASSYSPWGGPYEQYF.

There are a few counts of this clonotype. CDR3 coding DNA: TGTGCCAGCAGTGACGCCGCGGCCTCAAATCAGCCCCAGCATTTT. Translating it yields CASSDAAASNQPQHF. This chain connects TRBV2 to TRBJ1-5; D gene ambiguous. The ends were cut back, 3 bases at V and 4 bases at J, with 13 bases in the middle. The CDR3 is 15 amino acids. Per the germline V gene, CDR1 is SNHLY and CDR2 is FYNNEI.